The next 8 T cell receptor beta chains were all read from a single sample in a study of blood T cell repertoires in COVID-19. TCRdb keeps only in-frame clones here, not all; method: immunoSEQ multiplex PCR. Among approximately 200,000 clones, around 85% were seen once, and the ten largest hold about 17%. The specimen was PBMCs or T cells enriched from blood (not recorded which). All receptors come from a middle-aged man who had recovered from COVID-19.

The chain combines TRBV12-3 or TRBV12-4 with TRBJ2-3, with D unresolved. The CDR3 consists of 13 residues. The V end was cut by 3 bases, the J end by 7 bases, with 11 bases between. CDR3 nucleotide sequence: TGTGCCAGCAGTTTCGGCGGAACTAATACGCAGTATTTT. The encoded protein is CASSFGGTNTQYF.

This clone was recorded once. This chain uses TRBV18 with TRBJ1-2; 8 bases map to TRBD1. Trimming removed 2 bases from V and 6 bases from J; junction bases left unmatched: 5. The CDR3 is made up of 14 amino acids. Germline V gene data show CDR1 as KGHSH and CDR2 as LQKENI. The DNA of the CDR3 is TGTGCCAGCTCACCATCAGGGGGCTGGAATGGCTACACCTTC. As protein: CASSPSGGWNGYTF.

The V call is TRBV19, the J call TRBJ2-1; tentative D call: TRBD2 (5 bases). The V end was cut by 6 bases, the J end by 0 bases, with 9 bases between. This CDR3 contains 14 residues. The germline V gene has CDR1 LNHDA and CDR2 SQIVND (reference sequence). The CDR3 sequence is CASRDRDSYNEQFF. CDR3 bases: TGTGCCAGTAGGGACCGGGACTCCTACAATGAGCAGTTCTTC.

The V gene is TRBV6-4, the J gene TRBJ2-1, with 15 bases matching TRBD2. This CDR3 is built from 17 residues. With 6 bases clipped from V and 3 bases from J, the junction kept 6 bases outside the gene matches. Germline CDR1 and CDR2: MRHNA and SNTAGT. In DNA form, the CDR3 reads TGTGCCAGCAGGTGGACTAGCGGGAGGGAACTCTACAATGAGCAGTTCTTC. It yields the protein CASRWTSGRELYNEQFF.

The chain links TRBV11-3 to TRBJ2-2, with 10 bases fitting TRBD2. There are 17 residues in the CDR3. V trimming: 3 bases; J trimming: 6 bases; junction bases outside the gene matches: 10. Germline values: CDR1 SGHNT, CDR2 YENEEA. The CDR3, as DNA: TGTGCCAGCAGCTTTCGCCTGGCTAGCGGGAGCGCCGGGGAGCTGTTTTTT. Translating gives CASSFRLASGSAGELFF.

The J gene is TRBJ1-5, the V gene TRBV7-2; no reliable D call. Per germline, CDR1 SGHTA and CDR2 FQGNSA. There are 14 residues in the CDR3. The V gene lost 5 bases and the J gene lost 9 bases, with 17 bases spanning the gap. The chain's CDR3 is CASSPNRDRGPQHF. In nucleotides, the CDR3 is TGTGCCAGCAGCCCAAACAGAGACCGGGGGCCCCAGCATTTT.

CDR3 region: CASLSTSYEQYF. DNA for the CDR3: TGTGCCAGCCTATCTACGAGCTACGAGCAGTACTTC. The rearrangement uses TRBV6-5 and TRBJ2-7; D gene unclear. Germline V lookup: CDR1 MNHEY, CDR2 SVGAGI. This CDR3 comprises 12 residues. Deletions cut 8 bases from V and 3 bases from J, with 11 bases between.

This clone has more than one count but fewer than ten. The CDR3 nucleotides read TGCAGCGTTAGCCAGGGGGTAGCCGGGGAGCTGTTTTTT. Translating it yields CSVSQGVAGELFF. The V gene is TRBV29-1, the J gene TRBJ2-2; 7 bases agree with TRBD1. This CDR3 has 13 residues. With V trimmed by 5 bases and J by 6 bases, 6 bases remained unmatched. Per germline, CDR1 SQVTM and CDR2 ANQGSEA.